A selection of T cell receptor beta chains follows, all from one sample in a study of Graves' ophthalmopathy and Graves' hyperthyroidism. TCRdb itself ran the multiplex PCR reads through MiXCR, one entry per CDR3 protein. The sample contains roughly 480,000 distinct CDR3 sequences, approximately 15% of which appear only once. What was sequenced was blood. These receptors all come from a woman aged 25 to 39 with Graves' ophthalmopathy. The CDR3 runs from the conserved cysteine through the conserved F or W. The order of the fields is clone size, V gene, CDR3 protein. The size field is filled for only some rows; it gives once, few, many or a size class.

clone size: many; V gene: TRBV2; CDR3 protein: CATRDRPYEQYF
clone size: many; V gene: TRBV11-3; CDR3 protein: CASSLMGQGAFQPQHF
clone size: few; V gene: TRBV9; CDR3 protein: CASSVGSGGLQETQYF
clone size: -; V gene: TRBV12-3/TRBV12-4; CDR3 protein: CASSLWSGDTEAFF
clone size: many; V gene: TRBV28; CDR3 protein: CASSLGDRGLWNSPLHF
clone size: many; V gene: TRBV28; CDR3 protein: CASRPGGLNTGELFF
clone size: many; V gene: TRBV5-5; CDR3 protein: CASSLVKIEAFF
clone size: many; V gene: TRBV7-2; CDR3 protein: CASSSEPGRGYTF
clone size: many; V gene: TRBV28; CDR3 protein: CASSLNHLAKNIQYF
clone size: many; V gene: TRBV30; CDR3 protein: CAWRVGQLNTEAFF
clone size: many; V gene: TRBV11-3; CDR3 protein: CASSHHNFEAFF
clone size: many; V gene: TRBV11-1; CDR3 protein: CASSLPRHRGRDEQYF
clone size: many; V gene: TRBV6-1; CDR3 protein: CASSEDTGGIEPQHF
clone size: many; V gene: TRBV30; CDR3 protein: CAVQGRGYTF
clone size: many; V gene: TRBV6-1; CDR3 protein: CASSEAISNTGELFF
clone size: many; V gene: TRBV4-1; CDR3 protein: CASSQDPNRGGLNTEAFF
clone size: -; V gene: TRBV6-5; CDR3 protein: CASSLGVSYNSPLHF
clone size: many; V gene: TRBV7-6; CDR3 protein: CASSLENRETNTEAFF
clone size: many; V gene: TRBV27; CDR3 protein: CASGSRWDNYGYTF
clone size: many; V gene: TRBV29-1; CDR3 protein: CSVGDSLSGEQYF
clone size: many; V gene: TRBV20-1; CDR3 protein: CSALNREQYF
clone size: -; V gene: TRBV18; CDR3 protein: CASSPRGPGNTIYF
clone size: many; V gene: TRBV6-1; CDR3 protein: CASKTGPNLETQYF
clone size: -; V gene: TRBV13; CDR3 protein: CASSRGDDYTF
clone size: -; V gene: TRBV6-5; CDR3 protein: CASSYSKSGNEAFF
clone size: -; V gene: TRBV27; CDR3 protein: CASSFSGSTGELFF
clone size: many; V gene: TRBV5-1; CDR3 protein: CASSHPGGVGELFF
clone size: many; V gene: TRBV29-1; CDR3 protein: CSVDKPSGGVLETQYF
clone size: many; V gene: TRBV5-5; CDR3 protein: CASSPLAGEPQHF
clone size: many; V gene: TRBV9; CDR3 protein: CASSVSGLYGYTF
clone size: many; V gene: TRBV20-1; CDR3 protein: CSARTSGITYEQYF
clone size: many; V gene: TRBV10-3; CDR3 protein: CAISGTGGHNEQFF
clone size: many; V gene: TRBV6-1; CDR3 protein: CASSALWTGGNEQYF